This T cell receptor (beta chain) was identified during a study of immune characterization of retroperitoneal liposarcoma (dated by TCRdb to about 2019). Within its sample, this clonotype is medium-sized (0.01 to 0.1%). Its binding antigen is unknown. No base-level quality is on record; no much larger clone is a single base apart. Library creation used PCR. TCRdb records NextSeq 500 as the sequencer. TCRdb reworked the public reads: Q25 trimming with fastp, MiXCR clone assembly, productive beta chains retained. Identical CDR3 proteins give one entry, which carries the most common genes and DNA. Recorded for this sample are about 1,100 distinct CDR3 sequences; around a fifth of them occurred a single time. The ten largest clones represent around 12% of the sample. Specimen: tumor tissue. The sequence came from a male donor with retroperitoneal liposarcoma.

The DNA sequence is given as TGTGCCAGCAGTTTTTTGGGAGAGAACAATGAGCAGTTCTTC. This translates into CASSFLGENNEQFF. The chain joins TRBV27 to TRBJ2-1; the D gene is perhaps TRBD2, on 5 matching bases. V is reduced by 3 bases and J by 5 bases, leaving a spacing of 11 bases between them. The CDR3 goes from the cysteine to the phenylalanine over 14 residues. CDR3 DNA is the only sequence kept; it has 42 bases, read in frame from the first base. The germline V gene (reference sequence) sets CDR1 to MNHEY and CDR2 to SMNVEV.